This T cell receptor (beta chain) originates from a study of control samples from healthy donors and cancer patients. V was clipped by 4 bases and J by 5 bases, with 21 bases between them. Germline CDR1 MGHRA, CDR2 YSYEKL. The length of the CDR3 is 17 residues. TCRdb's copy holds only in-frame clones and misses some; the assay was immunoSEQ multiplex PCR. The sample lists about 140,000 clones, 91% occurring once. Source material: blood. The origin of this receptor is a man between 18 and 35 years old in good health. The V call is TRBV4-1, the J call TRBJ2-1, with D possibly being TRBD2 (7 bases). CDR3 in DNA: TGCGCCAGCAGCCTACCCCTAGGGGGGGGCCCCCACAATGAGCAGTTCTTC. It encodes CASSLPLGGGPHNEQFF.